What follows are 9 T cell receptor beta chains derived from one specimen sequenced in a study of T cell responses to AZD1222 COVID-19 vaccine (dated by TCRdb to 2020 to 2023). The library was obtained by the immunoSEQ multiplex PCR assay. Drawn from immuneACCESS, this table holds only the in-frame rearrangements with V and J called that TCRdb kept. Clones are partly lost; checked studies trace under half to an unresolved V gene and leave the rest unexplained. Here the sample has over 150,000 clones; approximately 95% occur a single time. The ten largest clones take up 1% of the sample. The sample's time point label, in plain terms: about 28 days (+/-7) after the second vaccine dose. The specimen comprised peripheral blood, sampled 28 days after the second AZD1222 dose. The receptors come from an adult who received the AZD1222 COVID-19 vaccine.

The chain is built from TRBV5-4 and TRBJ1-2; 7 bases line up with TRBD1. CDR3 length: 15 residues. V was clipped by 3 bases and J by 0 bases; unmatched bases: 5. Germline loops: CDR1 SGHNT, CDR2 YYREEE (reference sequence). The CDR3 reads CASSSGTASNYGYTF. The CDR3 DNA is TGTGCCAGCAGCTCCGGGACAGCCTCTAACTATGGCTACACCTTC.

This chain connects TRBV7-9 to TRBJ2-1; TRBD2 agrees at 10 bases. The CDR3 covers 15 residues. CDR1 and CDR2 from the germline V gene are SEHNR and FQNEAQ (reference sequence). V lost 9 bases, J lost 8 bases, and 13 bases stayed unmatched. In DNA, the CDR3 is TGTGCCAGTAGAAGATCGAGCGGGGGGGCCGATGAGCAGTTCTTC. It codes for CASRRSSGGADEQFF.

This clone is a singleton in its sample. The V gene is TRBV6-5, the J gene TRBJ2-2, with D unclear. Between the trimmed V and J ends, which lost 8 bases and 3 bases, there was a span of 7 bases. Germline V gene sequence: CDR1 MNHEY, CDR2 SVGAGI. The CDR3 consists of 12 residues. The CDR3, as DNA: TGTGCCAGCGCCCTGTACACCGGGGAGCTGTTTTTT. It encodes CASALYTGELFF.

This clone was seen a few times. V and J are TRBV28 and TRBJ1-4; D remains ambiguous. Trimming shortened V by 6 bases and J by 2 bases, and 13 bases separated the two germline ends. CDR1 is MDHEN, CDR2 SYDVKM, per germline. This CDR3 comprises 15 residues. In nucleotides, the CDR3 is TGTGCCAGCAGCCTTTGGGTGGGTACTAATGAAAAACTGTTTTTT. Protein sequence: CASSLWVGTNEKLFF.

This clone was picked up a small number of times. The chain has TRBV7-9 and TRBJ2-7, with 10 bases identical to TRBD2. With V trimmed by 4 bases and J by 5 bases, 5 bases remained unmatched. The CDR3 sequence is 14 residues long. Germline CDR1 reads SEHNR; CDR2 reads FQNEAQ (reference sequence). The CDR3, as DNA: TGTGCCAGCAGCTCCAGCGGGGGGGCTGACGAGCAGTACTTC. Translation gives CASSSSGGADEQYF.

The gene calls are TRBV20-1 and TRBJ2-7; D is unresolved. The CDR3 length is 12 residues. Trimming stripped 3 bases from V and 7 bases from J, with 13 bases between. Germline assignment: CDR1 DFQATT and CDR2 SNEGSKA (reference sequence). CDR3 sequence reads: CSASPGPREQYF. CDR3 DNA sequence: TGCAGTGCTAGTCCCGGGCCCCGGGAGCAGTACTTC.

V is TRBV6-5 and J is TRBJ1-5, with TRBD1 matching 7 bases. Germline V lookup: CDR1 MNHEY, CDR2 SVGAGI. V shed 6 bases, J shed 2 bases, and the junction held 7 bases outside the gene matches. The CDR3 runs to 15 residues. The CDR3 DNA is TGTGCCAGCAGGAGTCAGGGGGGAGGCAATCAGCCCCAGCATTTT. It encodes CASRSQGGGNQPQHF.

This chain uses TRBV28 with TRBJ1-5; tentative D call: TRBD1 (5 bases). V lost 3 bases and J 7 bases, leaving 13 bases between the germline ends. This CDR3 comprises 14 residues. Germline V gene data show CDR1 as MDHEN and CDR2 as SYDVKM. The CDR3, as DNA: TGTGCCAGCAGTTTGAACGGGGACGTACAGCCCCAGCATTTT. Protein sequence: CASSLNGDVQPQHF.

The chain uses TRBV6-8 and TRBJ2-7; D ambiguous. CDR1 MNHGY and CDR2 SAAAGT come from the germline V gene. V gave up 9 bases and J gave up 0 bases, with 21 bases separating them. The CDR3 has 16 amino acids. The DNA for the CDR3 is TGTGCCAGTGGAAGCTCGTGGACGGCTAGCTCCTACGAGCAGTACTTC. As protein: CASGSSWTASSYEQYF.